The rows below give T cell receptor beta chains drawn from one sample of a study of blood T cell repertoires in COVID-19. Only in-frame clones appear in the TCRdb table, and some are missing; sequencing was by immunoSEQ multiplex PCR. The sample has approximately 75,000 clones, 75% to 95% seen once. The sequencing input was peripheral blood. These receptors all stem from a human donor in a cohort sampled during active COVID-19. Each CDR3 is given with its conserved first and last residue. The D gene is left open where the match is weak. A clone size is listed for some rows: how often the clone was seen (once, few, many), or a class if it is expanded.

J: TRBJ1-2; V: TRBV7-9; D: TRBD1; size: NA; CDR3: CASSAGTGYGYTF; DNA: TGTGCCAGCAGCGCCGGGACAGGCTATGGCTACACCTTC
J: TRBJ2-7; V: TRBV19; D: TRBD1; size: NA; CDR3: CASIGGHEQYF; DNA: TGTGCCAGTATAGGGGGCCACGAGCAGTACTTC
J: TRBJ2-3; V: TRBV6-6; D: TRBD2; size: NA; CDR3: CASSPGGAHADTQYF; DNA: TGTGCCAGCAGTCCCGGGGGGGCCCACGCAGATACGCAGTATTTT
J: TRBJ2-1; V: TRBV2; D: NA; size: NA; CDR3: CASGLNNEQFF; DNA: TGTGCCAGCGGACTTAACAATGAGCAGTTCTTC
J: TRBJ2-1; V: TRBV5-4; D: TRBD1; size: NA; CDR3: CASSFPTGVSYNEQFF; DNA: TGTGCCAGCAGCTTCCCGACAGGGGTCTCCTACAATGAGCAGTTCTTC
J: TRBJ1-2; V: TRBV9; D: NA; size: NA; CDR3: CASSVLGQEYGYTF; DNA: TGTGCCAGCAGCGTTTTGGGCCAGGAATATGGCTACACCTTC
J: TRBJ2-3; V: TRBV6-5; D: TRBD1; size: once; CDR3: CASSQDRGSTDTQYF; DNA: TGTGCCAGCAGCCAGGACAGGGGAAGCACAGATACGCAGTATTTT
J: TRBJ2-3; V: TRBV5-1; D: NA; size: NA; CDR3: CASSLWGGGDTQYF; DNA: TGCGCCAGCAGCTTGTGGGGGGGCGGAGATACGCAGTATTTT
J: TRBJ2-3; V: TRBV5-1; D: NA; size: NA; CDR3: CASSLMGGARTQYF; DNA: TGCGCCAGCAGCTTGATGGGGGGGGCGAGGACGCAGTATTTT
J: TRBJ1-6; V: TRBV9; D: NA; size: medium-sized; CDR3: CASSESGSSYNSPLHF; DNA: TGTGCCAGCAGCGAAAGCGGCAGCTCCTATAATTCACCCCTCCACTTT
J: TRBJ2-3; V: TRBV18; D: NA; size: NA; CDR3: CASSRGTSGGLSPDTQYF; DNA: TGTGCCAGCTCACGGGGGACTTCAGGGGGATTAAGTCCAGATACGCAGTATTTT
J: TRBJ2-2; V: TRBV5-1; D: TRBD1; size: NA; CDR3: CATKPGQGAVGELFF; DNA: TGCGCCACGAAACCGGGACAGGGGGCGGTCGGGGAGCTGTTTTTT
J: TRBJ2-5; V: TRBV5-6; D: TRBD2; size: NA; CDR3: CASSSRGLVETQYF; DNA: TGTGCCAGCAGCTCCCGGGGACTAGTAGAGACCCAGTACTTC
J: TRBJ2-1; V: TRBV5-5; D: NA; size: NA; CDR3: CASSLMGGSYNEQFF; DNA: TGTGCCAGCAGCCTAATGGGCGGGTCCTACAATGAGCAGTTCTTC
J: TRBJ1-1; V: TRBV5-1; D: NA; size: NA; CDR3: CASSPGGVNTEAFF; DNA: TGCGCCAGCAGCCCGGGAGGGGTGAACACTGAAGCTTTCTTT
J: TRBJ2-3; V: TRBV29-1; D: TRBD1; size: NA; CDR3: CSVHGQATDTQYF; DNA: TGCAGCGTGCATGGACAGGCGACAGATACGCAGTATTTT
J: TRBJ1-5; V: TRBV12-3/TRBV12-4; D: NA; size: NA; CDR3: CASSFRGNQPQHF; DNA: TGTGCCAGCAGTTTTCGGGGAAATCAGCCCCAGCATTTT
J: TRBJ1-5; V: TRBV5-6; D: TRBD1; size: NA; CDR3: CASSSYRGYTPNQPQHF; DNA: TGTGCCAGCAGCTCTTACAGGGGGTACACCCCAAATCAGCCCCAGCATTTT
J: TRBJ1-2; V: TRBV3-1/TRBV3-2; D: NA; size: NA; CDR3: CASSQDVASYGYTF; DNA: TGTGCCAGCAGCCAAGATGTGGCCTCCTATGGCTACACCTTC
J: TRBJ2-7; V: TRBV4-1; D: TRBD1; size: NA; CDR3: CASSTGTGVYEQYF; DNA: TGCGCCAGCAGCACTGGGACAGGGGTATACGAGCAGTACTTC
J: TRBJ2-7; V: TRBV21-1; D: NA; size: NA; CDR3: CASSPRDKDYEQYF; DNA: TGTGCCAGCAGCCCCCGGGACAAAGACTACGAGCAGTACTTC
J: TRBJ2-2; V: TRBV7-8; D: NA; size: NA; CDR3: CASSLEAGFITGELFF; DNA: TGTGCCAGCAGCTTAGAGGCAGGTTTCATCACCGGGGAGCTGTTTTTT
J: TRBJ2-5; V: TRBV12-3/TRBV12-4; D: NA; size: NA; CDR3: CASGTARETQYF; DNA: TGTGCCAGCGGCACCGCGAGGGAGACCCAGTACTTC
J: TRBJ1-1; V: TRBV20-1; D: TRBD1; size: NA; CDR3: CSAGVQGARTEAFF; DNA: TGCAGTGCTGGTGTACAGGGGGCTCGGACTGAAGCTTTCTTT
J: TRBJ2-3; V: TRBV6-4; D: TRBD2; size: NA; CDR3: CASSAGTSGSTDTQYF; DNA: TGTGCCAGCAGTGCGGGGACTAGCGGTAGCACAGATACGCAGTATTTT
J: TRBJ1-5; V: TRBV30; D: NA; size: NA; CDR3: CAWSGPFSNQPQHF; DNA: TGTGCCTGGTCAGGCCCCTTTAGCAATCAGCCCCAGCATTTT
J: TRBJ1-3; V: TRBV5-1; D: NA; size: NA; CDR3: CASSLASSGNTIYF; DNA: TGCGCCAGCAGCTTGGCGAGCTCTGGAAACACCATATATTTT
J: TRBJ2-5; V: TRBV2; D: NA; size: NA; CDR3: CASNEGRTIQETQYF; DNA: TGTGCCAGCAACGAGGGGCGGACTATTCAAGAGACCCAGTACTTC
J: TRBJ1-5; V: TRBV4-1; D: TRBD1; size: NA; CDR3: CASSQGLETGNQPQHF; DNA: TGCGCCAGCAGCCAAGGCCTAGAGACAGGGAACCAGCCCCAGCATTTT
J: TRBJ1-3; V: TRBV18; D: NA; size: NA; CDR3: CASSPPGIQGSGNTIYF; DNA: TGTGCCAGCTCACCACCGGGGATCCAGGGCTCTGGAAACACCATATATTTT
J: TRBJ1-6; V: TRBV7-2; D: TRBD1; size: NA; CDR3: CASSGQVQGNSPLHF; DNA: TGTGCCAGCAGCGGGCAAGTACAGGGGAATTCACCCCTCCACTTT
J: TRBJ1-4; V: TRBV27; D: NA; size: NA; CDR3: CASSLVRGNEKLFF; DNA: TGTGCCAGCAGTTTAGTCAGGGGTAATGAAAAACTGTTTTTT
J: TRBJ2-3; V: TRBV7-2; D: TRBD2; size: NA; CDR3: CASSNRLAGGHNTQYF; DNA: TGTGCCAGCAGCAACCGACTAGCGGGGGGGCACAATACGCAGTATTTT
J: TRBJ2-5; V: TRBV3-1/TRBV3-2; D: TRBD1; size: NA; CDR3: CASSPRDRETQYF; DNA: TGTGCCAGCAGCCCCCGGGACAGAGAGACCCAGTACTTC
J: TRBJ2-3; V: TRBV6-9; D: TRBD1; size: NA; CDR3: CASSPDRGDTQYF; DNA: TGTGCCAGCAGCCCGGACAGGGGGGATACGCAGTATTTT
J: TRBJ1-1; V: TRBV28; D: NA; size: few; CDR3: CASSLKRNTEAFF; DNA: TGTGCCAGCAGTTTAAAGAGGAACACTGAAGCTTTCTTT
J: TRBJ2-1; V: TRBV3-1/TRBV3-2; D: TRBD2; size: NA; CDR3: CASSQPPGLAGGLYNEQFF; DNA: TGTGCCAGCAGCCAACCCCCGGGACTAGCGGGGGGCCTCTACAATGAGCAGTTCTTC
J: TRBJ1-2; V: TRBV10-3; D: NA; size: once; CDR3: CAISGQEDYGYTF; DNA: TGTGCCATCAGTGGACAGGAGGACTATGGCTACACCTTC
J: TRBJ1-2; V: TRBV24-1; D: TRBD1; size: NA; CDR3: CATSSRQGVAYGYTF; DNA: TGTGCCACCAGTTCAAGACAGGGGGTAGCGTATGGCTACACCTTC
J: TRBJ2-4; V: TRBV18; D: NA; size: NA; CDR3: CASSPRGDTQYF; DNA: TGTGCCAGCTCACCACGCGGGGATACCCAGTACTTC
J: TRBJ1-2; V: TRBV12-3/TRBV12-4; D: NA; size: NA; CDR3: CASSFPRAGYTF; DNA: TGTGCCAGCAGTTTCCCGAGGGCTGGCTACACCTTC
J: TRBJ2-2; V: TRBV30; D: NA; size: NA; CDR3: CAWRSVGGHGELFF; DNA: TGTGCCTGGAGGAGTGTCGGGGGGCACGGGGAGCTGTTTTTT
J: TRBJ2-5; V: TRBV27; D: NA; size: NA; CDR3: CASSLQGRMGTQYF; DNA: TGTGCCAGCAGTTTACAGGGCAGAATGGGGACCCAGTACTTC
J: TRBJ1-2; V: TRBV3-1/TRBV3-2; D: NA; size: NA; CDR3: CASSPAAGANYGYTF; DNA: TGTGCCAGCAGCCCCGCCGCGGGGGCGAACTATGGCTACACCTTC
J: TRBJ1-1; V: TRBV7-9; D: TRBD1; size: NA; CDR3: CASSWGTGGNTEAFF; DNA: TGTGCCAGCAGCTGGGGGACAGGGGGAAACACTGAAGCTTTCTTT
J: TRBJ1-6; V: TRBV19; D: NA; size: NA; CDR3: CASQDLDNSPLHF; DNA: TGTGCCAGTCAGGACTTGGATAATTCACCCCTCCACTTT
J: TRBJ2-5; V: TRBV9; D: NA; size: NA; CDR3: CASSVGGQETQYF; DNA: TGTGCCAGCAGCGTAGGAGGGCAAGAGACCCAGTACTTC
J: TRBJ2-5; V: TRBV24-1; D: NA; size: NA; CDR3: CATATSGETQYF; DNA: TGTGCCACTGCAACCTCCGGGGAGACCCAGTACTTC